A selection of T cell receptor beta chains follows, all from one sample in a study of T-cell memory formation after mild COVID-19. TCRdb called the 5' RACE reads again in MiXCR, with one record for every CDR3 protein. The table includes about 560,000 distinct CDR3 sequences, roughly 18% detected once. Sample: PBMCs or a T cell subset sorted from them (not recorded which). The receptors stem from an adult woman who had mild COVID-19 (a few samples of this study predate the infection). Cell type and time point are not known. Each CDR3 is given with its conserved first and last residue. A D gene is named only where the DNA matches it firmly. Size values are once, few and many counts, or a class for expanded clones, and some rows have none.

clone_size	v_call	d_call	j_call	cdr3_nt	cdr3_aa
few	TRBV2	.	TRBJ1-2	TGTGCCAGCAGTGTGCGCTCCCCCGGGACTCTATATGGCTACACCTTC	CASSVRSPGTLYGYTF
few	TRBV12-3/TRBV12-4	.	TRBJ1-1	TGTGCCAGCAGGTTACAGGACGCAAACACTGAAGCTTTCTTT	CASRLQDANTEAFF
few	TRBV27	.	TRBJ2-6	TGTGCCAGCAAGTTCTCTGGGGCCAACGTCCTGACTTTC	CASKFSGANVLTF
.	TRBV29-1	.	TRBJ2-1	TGCAGCGTGGGCGGACACCCGGCCAATGAGCAGTTCTTC	CSVGGHPANEQFF
.	TRBV5-6	.	TRBJ2-1	TGTGCCAGCAGCCGAAAGGGGGGCTTTGGGAATGAGCAGTTCTTC	CASSRKGGFGNEQFF
.	TRBV12-5	.	TRBJ1-2	TGTGCTAGTATAATGGACGGCCTCTATGGCTACACCTTC	CASIMDGLYGYTF
few	TRBV19	.	TRBJ1-5	TGTGCCAGTAGTTTCGGGACGGCTAGCAATCAGCCCCAGCATTTT	CASSFGTASNQPQHF
many	TRBV30	.	TRBJ2-7	TGTGCCTGGAGTGTCCTTCCCTACGAGCAGTACTTC	CAWSVLPYEQYF
few	TRBV20-1	.	TRBJ2-1	TGCAGTGCTAGTTCATACTCGCAGGAGAGCAATGAGCAGTTCTTC	CSASSYSQESNEQFF
.	TRBV27	TRBD2	TRBJ2-5	TGTGCCAGCAGTTTATGGAGGGAGGGGACTAATGAGACCCAGTACTTC	CASSLWREGTNETQYF